The 13 T cell receptor beta chains below were found in one sample sequenced in a study of T-cell memory formation after mild COVID-19. One entry per CDR3 protein results from TCRdb running MiXCR on the 5' RACE reads. The sample yields roughly 450,000 distinct CDR3 sequences, around a sixth seen once. Sequences were obtained from PBMCs or a T cell subset sorted from them (not recorded which). These receptors all come from an adult woman who had mild COVID-19 (a few samples of this study predate the infection). Cell type and time point are not known.

This clonotype was counted a few times. The chain links TRBV5-1 to TRBJ2-1, with 9 bases matching TRBD1. Germline lookup yields CDR1 SGHRS and CDR2 YFSETQ. There are 16 residues in the CDR3. V lost 4 bases and J lost 8; bases outside the gene matches: 13. CDR3 protein: CASSQDPRTGADEQFF. The CDR3 DNA reads as TGCGCCAGCAGCCAGGATCCCAGGACAGGGGCGGATGAGCAGTTCTTC.

The rearrangement joins TRBV24-1 to TRBJ2-2; D might be TRBD1 or TRBD2, each matching 5 bases. The CDR3 spans 16 residues. The germline CDR1 and CDR2 sequences are KGHDR and SFDVKD. Trimming took 1 base from V and 5 from J, leaving 13 bases between them. DNA for the CDR3: TGTGCCACCAGTGATTTTGGGACCCGCCGGACCGGGGAGCTGTTTTTT. Translated: CATSDFGTRRTGELFF.

Only a few counts were recorded for this clonotype. This chain joins TRBV5-6 and TRBJ1-1; the match to TRBD1 covers 9 bases. V was pared by 4 bases and J by 0 bases, with 7 bases of the junction left unmatched. CDR1 and CDR2 from the germline V gene are SGHDT and YYEEEE. The CDR3 is made up of 16 amino acids. DNA of the CDR3: TGTGCCAGCAGCGCGGGGACAGGGTTAATGAACACTGAAGCTTTCTTT. Its translation: CASSAGTGLMNTEAFF.

The chain employs TRBV14 and TRBJ2-7; 9 bases align to TRBD1. This CDR3 region has 11 residues. In germline, CDR1 is SGHDN, CDR2 FVKESK. Trimming removed 4 bases from V and 11 bases from J; junction bases left unmatched: 3. The CDR3 spells CASSPGTGKYF. In DNA, the CDR3 is TGTGCCAGCAGCCCCGGGACAGGGAAGTACTTC.

There are a few counts of this clonotype. The V call is TRBV5-1, the J call TRBJ2-2, with D perhaps TRBD1 (6 bases). The CDR3 has 14 amino acids. Trimming took off 4 bases at V and 5 bases at J, with 12 bases between the two ends. In germline, CDR1 is SGHRS, CDR2 YFSETQ. The CDR3 region has the DNA TGCGCCAGCAGCCGATCAGGACAGACCGGGGAGCTGTTTTTT. Protein sequence: CASSRSGQTGELFF.

The rearrangement uses TRBV5-1 and TRBJ2-7; the D gene could be TRBD1 or TRBD2 (5 bases each). V was trimmed by 2 bases and J by 3 bases, leaving 12 bases between them. The germline gives CDR1 SGHRS, CDR2 YFSETQ. CDR3 length: 14 residues. The CDR3 region is CASSFRRGDYEQYF. The CDR3 DNA reads as TGCGCCAGCAGCTTCAGGAGAGGGGACTACGAGCAGTACTTC. Drawing the rest from reference TRBV5-1 and TRBJ2-7, the complete variable domain is KAGVTQTPRYLIKTRGQQVTLSCSPISGHRSVSWYQQTPGQGLQFLFEYFSETQRNKGNFPGRFSGRQFSNSRSEMNVSTLELGDSALYLCASSFRRGDYEQYFGPGTRLTVT.

This clonotype turned up a few times. V is TRBV10-3 and J is TRBJ2-7; 8 bases align to TRBD1. Germline-derived CDR1 and CDR2 are ENHRY and SYGVKD. The CDR3 sequence is 13 residues long. Trimming took 9 bases from V and 5 from J; bases not matched to a gene: 9. The CDR3 region has the DNA TGTGCCATACGGACAGGGACGGCAAACGAGCAGTACTTC. Translating it yields CAIRTGTANEQYF.

There are a few counts of this clonotype. This chain connects TRBV7-9 to TRBJ2-5, with no clear D. The CDR3 loop spans 14 amino acids. V was clipped by 7 bases and J by 5 bases, with 17 bases between them. In germline, CDR1 is SEHNR, CDR2 FQNEAQ (reference sequence). CDR3 in amino acids: CASIRITQAETQYF. The CDR3 region has the DNA TGTGCCAGCATCCGTATAACCCAGGCGGAGACCCAGTACTTC.

This clonotype was detected a few times. V gene TRBV12-3 or TRBV12-4 combines with J gene TRBJ1-1; D remains ambiguous. The CDR3 consists of 13 residues. Trimming took off 4 bases at V and 5 bases at J, with 11 bases between the two ends. The CDR3 bases are TGTGCCAGCAGTTCTACTTTGAGGACTGAAGCTTTCTTT. It translates to CASSSTLRTEAFF.

This clonotype was detected only a few times. The chain is built from TRBV19 and TRBJ2-3, with 9 nucleotides matching TRBD2. Germline loops: CDR1 LNHDA, CDR2 SQIVND (reference sequence). The CDR3 is 15 amino acids. V trimming: 3 bases; J trimming: 6 bases; junction bases outside the gene matches: 7. Here the CDR3 reads CASSILIAGEDTQYF. The CDR3 nucleotides are TGTGCCAGTAGTATCCTTATAGCGGGAGAGGATACGCAGTATTTT.

This clonotype was observed a handful of times. This sequence joins TRBV4-1 and TRBJ2-7; D remains ambiguous. This CDR3 is built from 15 residues. CDR1 is MGHRA and CDR2 is YSYEKL in the germline V gene. V lost 0 bases and J lost 2, with 11 bases in between. The CDR3 spells CASSQEVVGPYEQYF. In nucleotides, the CDR3 is TGCGCCAGCAGCCAAGAGGTGGTCGGGCCCTACGAGCAGTACTTC.

This clonotype was seen a single time. This rearrangement joins TRBV20-1 to TRBJ2-3, with a tentative D call TRBD2 (5 bases). This CDR3 spans 14 amino acids. V lost 5 bases and J 4 bases, leaving 16 bases between the germline ends. In germline, CDR1 is DFQATT, CDR2 SNEGSKA (reference sequence). CDR3 nucleotides: TGCAGTGCTCCCCTGGGCCCGGGGTCAGATACGCAGTATTTT. Translated, it gives CSAPLGPGSDTQYF.

The chain joins TRBV12-3 or TRBV12-4 to TRBJ2-7; D may be TRBD2 (5 bases). CDR3 length: 13 residues. Trimming took 5 bases from V and 0 from J, leaving 8 bases between them. CDR3 nucleotides: TGTGCCAGCAGTGGAGGCCACTCCTACGAGCAGTACTTC. This codes for CASSGGHSYEQYF.